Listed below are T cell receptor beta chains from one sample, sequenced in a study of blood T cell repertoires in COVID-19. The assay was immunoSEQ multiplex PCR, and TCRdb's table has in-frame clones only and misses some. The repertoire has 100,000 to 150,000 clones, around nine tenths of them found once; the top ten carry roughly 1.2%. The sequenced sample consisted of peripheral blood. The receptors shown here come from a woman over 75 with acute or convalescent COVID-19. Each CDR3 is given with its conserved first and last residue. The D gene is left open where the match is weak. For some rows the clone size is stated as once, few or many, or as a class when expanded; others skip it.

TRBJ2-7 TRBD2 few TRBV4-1 TGCGCCAGCAGCCCAGAGGGCGGGAGGAGGGAGCAGTACTTC CASSPEGGRREQYF
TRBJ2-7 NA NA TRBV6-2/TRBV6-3 TGTGCCAGCAGTTACGGTGACGGAGGCGGCTACGAGCAGTACTTC CASSYGDGGGYEQYF
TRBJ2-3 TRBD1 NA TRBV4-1 TGCGCCAGCAGCCAAGGACAGGGGGGCCCAAGCACAGATACGCAGTATTTT CASSQGQGGPSTDTQYF
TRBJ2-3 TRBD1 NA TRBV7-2 TGTGCCAGCATCCGACAGGGCCGCACAGATACGCAGTATTTT CASIRQGRTDTQYF
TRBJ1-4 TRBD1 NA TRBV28 TGTGCCAGCAGTCCCCGCGGCTGGGGACAGGGTTGGGAAAAACTGTTTTTT CASSPRGWGQGWEKLFF
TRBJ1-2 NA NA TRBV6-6 TGTGCCAGCAGTTACAAGGCGGGGAACTATGGCTACACCTTC CASSYKAGNYGYTF
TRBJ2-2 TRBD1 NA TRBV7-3 TGTGCCAGCAGCAACCGGGACAGCGAGAACACCGGGGAGCTGTTTTTT CASSNRDSENTGELFF
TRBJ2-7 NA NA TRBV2 TGTGCCAGCAGTGTAGCCGAGTACGAGCAGTACTTC CASSVAEYEQYF
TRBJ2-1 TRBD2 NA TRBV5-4 TGTGCCAGCAGCCGGACTAGCGGGGGGGCCGGGTACAATGAGCAGTTCTTC CASSRTSGGAGYNEQFF
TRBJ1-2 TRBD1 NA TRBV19 TGTGCCAGTAGGATCGCCCGGACAGGCCTATACTATGGCTACACCTTC CASRIARTGLYYGYTF
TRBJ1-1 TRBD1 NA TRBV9 TGTGCCAGCAGCCCAACCGACAGGGGGGGCACTGAAGCTTTCTTT CASSPTDRGGTEAFF
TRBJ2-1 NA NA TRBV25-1 TGTGCCAGCGGAATGATGATACGGGGGGCGCAGTTCTTC CASGMMIRGAQFF
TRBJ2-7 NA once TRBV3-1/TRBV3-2 TGTGCCAGCAGCCAACTAGTTTACGAGCAGTACTTC CASSQLVYEQYF
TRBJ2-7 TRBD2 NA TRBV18 TGTGCCAGCTCACCTTTAGCGGGGGGCAGGGCCGAGCAGTACTTC CASSPLAGGRAEQYF
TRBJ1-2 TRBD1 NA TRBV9 TGTGCCAGCAGCGTCTCCCGACAGGGAGGAAACTATGGCTACACCTTC CASSVSRQGGNYGYTF
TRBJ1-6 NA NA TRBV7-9 TGTGCCAGCAGCTTAGATGGGGCCGTGGCTAATTCACCCCTCCACTTT CASSLDGAVANSPLHF
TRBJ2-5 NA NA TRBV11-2 TGTGCCAGCAGCCGCAGGGGTCCCCAAGGAGAGACCCAGTACTTC CASSRRGPQGETQYF
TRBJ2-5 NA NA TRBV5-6 TGTGCCAGCAGCCCCGTGGGCAGGGGCGGGGAGACCCAGTACTTC CASSPVGRGGETQYF
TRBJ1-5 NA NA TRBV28 TGTGCCAGCAGTTTATCAGGGGTAGATCAGCCCCAGCATTTT CASSLSGVDQPQHF
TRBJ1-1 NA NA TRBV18 TGTGCCAGCTCACCTCCTGTTATCACTGAAGCTTTCTTT CASSPPVITEAFF
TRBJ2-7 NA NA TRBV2 TGTGCCAGCAGTGTCTCGACCGCGGCCGAGCAGTACTTC CASSVSTAAEQYF
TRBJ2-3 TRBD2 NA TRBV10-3 TGTGCCATCAGTGAGACCGGACTAGCGGGTGGATTCACAGATACGCAGTATTTT CAISETGLAGGFTDTQYF
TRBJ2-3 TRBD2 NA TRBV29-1 TGCAGCCACGGAGGCGGGGGGCGCACAGATACGCAGTATTTT CSHGGGGRTDTQYF
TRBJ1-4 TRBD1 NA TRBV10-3 TGTGCCATCAGTGAAGTGACAGGGGTAACTAATGAAAAACTGTTTTTT CAISEVTGVTNEKLFF
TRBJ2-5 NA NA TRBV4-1 TGCGCCAGCGCGAGGGGGATGCGAGAGACCCAGTACTTC CASARGMRETQYF
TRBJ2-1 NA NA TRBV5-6 TGTGCCAGCAGCTTGGTGGCAGAGCAGTTCTTC CASSLVAEQFF
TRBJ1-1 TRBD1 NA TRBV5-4 TGTGCCAGCAGCTTTAATACGGGACAGGGGAACACTGAAGCTTTCTTT CASSFNTGQGNTEAFF
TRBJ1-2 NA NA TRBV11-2 TGTGCCAGCAGCTTAGATACAGGGCTCCTCTATGGCTACACCTTC CASSLDTGLLYGYTF
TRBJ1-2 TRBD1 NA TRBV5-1 TGCGCCAGCAGCTTGGGCAGGGGGACGGGCTACACCTTC CASSLGRGTGYTF
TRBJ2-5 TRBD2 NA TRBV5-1 TGCGCCAGCAGCTTGGAGCGGGGGGGCCCAGGAGAGACCCAGTACTTC CASSLERGGPGETQYF
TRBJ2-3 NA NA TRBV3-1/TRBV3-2 TGTGCCAGCAGCTCCCGGACAGCTAGCACAGATACGCAGTATTTT CASSSRTASTDTQYF
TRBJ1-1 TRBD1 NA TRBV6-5 TGTGCCAGCAGACACTCGACAGGGTACACTGAAGCTTTCTTT CASRHSTGYTEAFF
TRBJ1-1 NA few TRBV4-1 TGCGCCAGCAGCCAAGTTGGGGGACTTGAAGCTTTCTTT CASSQVGGLEAFF
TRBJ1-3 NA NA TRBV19 TGTGCCAGTAGTATTGAGAATCAACCTGGAAACACCATATATTTT CASSIENQPGNTIYF
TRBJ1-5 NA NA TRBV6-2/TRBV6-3 TGTGCCAGCAGCCGGGACACCAATCAGCCCCAGCATTTT CASSRDTNQPQHF
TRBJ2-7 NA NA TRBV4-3 TGCGCCAGCAGCCAAGATACGGGACTCCACACCTACGAGCAGTACTTC CASSQDTGLHTYEQYF
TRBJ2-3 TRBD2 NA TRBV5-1 TGCGCCAGCAGCTTGGGACTAGCGGGAGAGGTTACAGATACGCAGTATTTT CASSLGLAGEVTDTQYF
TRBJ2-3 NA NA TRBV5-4 TGTGCCAGCAGCTCTCAGCCGGGTCGGTATACAGATACGCAGTATTTT CASSSQPGRYTDTQYF
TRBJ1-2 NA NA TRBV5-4 TGTGCCAGCAGCTTGAGCGGACAGGGCTACACCTTC CASSLSGQGYTF
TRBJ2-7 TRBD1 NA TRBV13 TGTGCCAGCAGCTTAGGACAGGGGCTCTACGAGCAGTACTTC CASSLGQGLYEQYF
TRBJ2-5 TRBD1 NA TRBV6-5 TGTGCCAGCAGCCTGGACAGGGGGCGGGAGACCCAGTACTTC CASSLDRGRETQYF
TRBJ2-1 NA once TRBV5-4 TGTGCCAGCAGCTTGGACAGTCGGTCCAATGAGCAGTTCTTC CASSLDSRSNEQFF
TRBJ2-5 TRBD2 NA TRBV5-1 TGCGCCAGCAGCTTGACTAGCGGGGGATTGACAGAGACCCAGTACTTC CASSLTSGGLTETQYF
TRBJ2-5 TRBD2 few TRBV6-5 TGTGCCAGCACGGGACTAGCGAGGCAGACCCAGTACTTC CASTGLARQTQYF
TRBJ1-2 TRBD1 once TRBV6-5 TGTGCCAGCAGTTCGACAGGGGATGGCTACACCTTC CASSSTGDGYTF
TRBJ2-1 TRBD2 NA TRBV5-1 TGCGCCAGCAGGCCTACTAGCGGGAATTACAATGAGCAGTTCTTC CASRPTSGNYNEQFF
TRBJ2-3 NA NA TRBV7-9 TGTGCCAGCGGGGGGGCCGGCACAGATACGCAGTATTTT CASGGAGTDTQYF
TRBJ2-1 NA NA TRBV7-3 TGTGCCAGCAGCTTACTTGGCCCCGCCATTCCCTACAATGAGCAGTTCTTC CASSLLGPAIPYNEQFF
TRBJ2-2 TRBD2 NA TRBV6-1 TGTGCCAGCAGTGCGGTCCTAGCGGGAGCCGGGACCGGGGAGCTGTTTTTT CASSAVLAGAGTGELFF
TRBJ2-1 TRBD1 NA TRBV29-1 TGCAGCGTGGCGGGACAGGGAAGGGCTGATGAGCAGTTCTTC CSVAGQGRADEQFF
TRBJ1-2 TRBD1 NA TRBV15 TGTGCCACCAGCAGAGATCGAAGGACAGGCTTGGGTGGCTACACCTTC CATSRDRRTGLGGYTF
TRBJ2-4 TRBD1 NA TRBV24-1 TGTGCCACCAGTGATCCCAAGGACAGGGTATACATTCAGTACTTC CATSDPKDRVYIQYF
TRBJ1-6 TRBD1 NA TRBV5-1 TGCGCCAGCAGCTTGGGACAGGGAAATTCACCCCTCCACTTT CASSLGQGNSPLHF
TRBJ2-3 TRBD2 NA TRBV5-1 TGCGCCAGCAGCTTGGGAGGGACTAGTTACACAGATACGCAGTATTTT CASSLGGTSYTDTQYF
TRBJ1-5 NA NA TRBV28 TGTGCCAGCTCCCCCCAGGGATGGATAAGCAATCAGCCCCAGCATTTT CASSPQGWISNQPQHF
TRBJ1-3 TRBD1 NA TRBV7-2 TGTGCCAGCAGCTCGCAGACAGGGCCTGGAAACACCATATATTTT CASSSQTGPGNTIYF
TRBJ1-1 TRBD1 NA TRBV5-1 TGCGCCAGCAGCGGACAGGGGGCTCAAAACACTGAAGCTTTCTTT CASSGQGAQNTEAFF
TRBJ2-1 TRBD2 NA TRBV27 TGTGCCAGCATTAAGCGGGAGGGTATTATGCGTGAGCAGTTCTTC CASIKREGIMREQFF
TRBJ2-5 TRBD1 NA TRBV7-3 TGTGCCAGCAGCCAACAGGGGGCCATGCCCCAAGAGACCCAGTACTTC CASSQQGAMPQETQYF
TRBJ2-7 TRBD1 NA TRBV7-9 TGTGCCAGCAGCTTACGCGGACAGGGGCTCTACGAGCAGTACTTC CASSLRGQGLYEQYF